This TCR beta chain was sequenced in a study of cytomegalovirus exposure and HLA in healthy donors. Regarding the study as a whole: A prior analysis recorded that most TCR beta V segments were productive about 87% or about 30% of the time. The classifier, whose performance was assessed in both the original and validation cohorts, reportedly diagnosed cytomegalovirus status with high specificity and sensitivity.

As for this clone: Its matching antigen is unknown.

The PCR had 60 Vbeta and 13 Jbeta primers. Here immunoSEQ multiplex PCR was the method, and the copy in TCRdb shows in-frame clones only, minus some. Of some 170,000 clones listed, under 85% were seen once; the top ten hold 2% to 2.5%. V dropped 0 bases and J dropped 4 bases, with 16 bases sitting between them. The CDR3 covers 18 residues. CDR1 is PRHDT, CDR2 FYEKMQ, per germline (reference sequence). The sample consisted of PBMCs. V gene TRBV13 combines with J gene TRBJ1-6; D is possibly TRBD1 (6 bases). This receptor was identified in a human donor in good health. The CDR3 protein is CASSLGLLRQAYNSPLHF. The CDR3 DNA reads TGTGCCAGCAGCTTAGGCCTACTCCGACAGGCATATAATTCACCCCTCCACTTT.